One and the same sample provided the 9 T cell receptor beta chains below, sequenced in a study of PD-1 blockade in classical Hodgkin lymphoma. The time point: cycle 4 day 1 (C4D1), after about 6 weeks of nivolumab. No patient escaped relapse after autologous stem cell transplantation, and brentuximab vedotin exposure varied. Produced via immunoSEQ multiplex PCR; TCRdb's table is partial and in-frame only. The sample gives just over 20,000 clones, roughly 77% of which show up once; about 19% is in the top ten. Material: peripheral blood mononuclear cells (PBMCs), obtained before the fourth cycle of nivolumab. These TCRs come from a human donor with classical Hodgkin lymphoma.

This chain connects TRBV6-1 to TRBJ1-1; the D is unclear. This CDR3 has 15 amino acids. V was pared by 2 bases and J by 5 bases, with 15 bases between. From germline, CDR1 is MNHNS and CDR2 SASEGT. DNA of the CDR3: TGTGCCAGCAGTGAATACCGGGTAGGAGGGACTGAAGCTTTCTTT. Encoded protein: CASSEYRVGGTEAFF.

The V and J genes are TRBV5-4 and TRBJ2-3; D uncertain. The CDR3 is made up of 13 amino acids. The germline CDR1 and CDR2 sequences are SGHNT and YYREEE (reference sequence). V gave up 4 bases and J gave up 1 base, with 7 bases separating them. The CDR3 DNA reads TGTGCCAGCAGCGACCCGCGCACAGATACGCAGTATTTT. Amino acids: CASSDPRTDTQYF.

In its sample, this clone was seen a few times. The chain has TRBV18 and TRBJ1-2; D is undetermined. CDR1 and CDR2 (germline): KGHSH, LQKENI. The V and J ends lost 10 bases and 7 bases respectively, with 19 bases between them. The CDR3 is 13 residues long. CDR3 coding DNA: TGTGCCACCCGGGCGTCACGGGAGGGTGGCTACACCTTC. The encoded protein is CATRASREGGYTF.

The genes are TRBV28 and TRBJ2-7, with 9 nucleotides matching TRBD1. In germline, CDR1 is MDHEN, CDR2 SYDVKM. This CDR3 comprises 13 residues. The junction had 7 bases not matched to a gene; V was cut back by 6 bases and J by 7 bases. The CDR3 DNA sequence: TGTGCCAGCAGACCGACAGGGGGGGGAGAGCAGTACTTC. This translates into CASRPTGGGEQYF.

This clone was seen a handful of times. J is TRBJ2-1 and V is TRBV15, with 10 nucleotides matching TRBD2. V gave up 0 bases and J gave up 8 bases; unmatched junction bases: 7. Per germline, CDR1 LNHNV and CDR2 YYDKDF (reference sequence). CDR3 length: 16 residues. Here the CDR3 reads CATSRDSLAGEDEQFF. CDR3 coding DNA: TGTGCCACCAGCAGAGATAGTCTAGCGGGAGAGGATGAGCAGTTCTTC.

This sequence joins TRBV7-8 and TRBJ2-5; D not resolved. The CDR3 is 15 amino acids. CDR1 is SGHVS, CDR2 FQNEAQ, per germline. Between the trimmed V and J ends, which lost 1 base and 1 base, there was a span of 10 bases. The chain's CDR3 is CASSLVGRTQETQYF. CDR3 DNA: TGTGCCAGCAGCTTAGTTGGTAGGACCCAAGAGACCCAGTACTTC.

The chain recombines TRBV5-1 with TRBJ2-5; a possible D gene is TRBD2 (6 bases). This CDR3 region has 14 residues. Germline CDR1 SGHRS, CDR2 YFSETQ. V was trimmed by 2 bases and J by 5 bases, leaving 13 bases between them. CDR3 DNA sequence: TGCGCCAGCAGCTTACAAAATGGAGGGGAGACCCAGTACTTC. This gives the protein CASSLQNGGETQYF.

The rearrangement uses TRBV20-1 and TRBJ2-7; no definite D call. There are 11 residues in the CDR3. V lost 6 bases and J 4 bases, leaving 10 bases between the germline ends. Germline V gives CDR1 DFQATT, CDR2 SNEGSKA (reference sequence). Written as DNA, the CDR3 is TGCAGTGCGGCCACCCGTTACGAGCAGTACTTC. As protein: CSAATRYEQYF.

This rearrangement joins TRBV6-1 to TRBJ1-2; D not resolved. Germline loops: CDR1 MNHNS, CDR2 SASEGT. CDR3 length equals 12 residues. V lost 1 base and J lost 4, with 4 bases in between. The DNA of the CDR3 is TGTGCCAGCAGTGAAGGGGCCTATGGCTACACCTTC. As protein: CASSEGAYGYTF.